Below, 13 T cell receptor beta chains from the same sample are listed, as sequenced in a study of blood T cell repertoires in COVID-19. The table came from immunoSEQ multiplex PCR; TCRdb's copy has only in-frame clones and leaves some out. The sample carries 200,000 to 250,000 clones, approximately 85% recorded once. Sequencing was done on a sample of peripheral blood. The receptors were gathered from a woman between 65 and 79 years old with acute or convalescent COVID-19.

V usage is TRBV3-1 (or the pseudogene TRBV3-2) and J usage is TRBJ2-1, with 7 bases aligning to TRBD1. The ends lost 5 bases at V and 4 bases at J; junction bases unmatched: 2. Germline CDR1 reads LGHDT; CDR2 reads YNNKEL (reference sequence). The CDR3 has 13 residues. The CDR3 protein is CASSGDSYNEQFF. The CDR3, as DNA: TGTGCCAGCAGCGGGGACAGTTACAATGAGCAGTTCTTC.

CDR3: CASSLLRPRQGEQFF. The CDR3 coding sequence is TGTGCCAGCAGCTTACTCCGACCCCGACAAGGTGAGCAGTTCTTC. This rearrangement joins TRBV7-2 to TRBJ2-1; D is unclear. The CDR3 extends over 15 amino acids. With 2 bases removed from V and 9 bases from J, the gap between germline ends came to 17 bases. CDR1 and CDR2 from the germline V gene are SGHTA and FQGNSA.

The chain couples TRBV3-1 (or the pseudogene TRBV3-2) to TRBJ1-2, with D perhaps matching TRBD1 (5 bases). This CDR3 has 12 amino acids. Between the trimmed V and J ends, which lost 4 bases and 8 bases, there was a span of 11 bases. Germline CDR1 LGHDT, CDR2 YNNKEL (reference sequence). CDR3 nucleotide sequence: TGTGCCAGCAGCCTCCAGGGCGGCGGCTACACCTTC. It translates to CASSLQGGGYTF.

V is TRBV18 and J is TRBJ2-7, with TRBD1 matching over 8 bases. CDR3 size: 13 residues. Trimming took 5 bases from V and 5 from J; bases not matched to a gene: 5. Germline loops: CDR1 KGHSH, CDR2 LQKENI. The DNA of the CDR3 is TGTGCCAGCTCAGCGGGACAGGCTAACGAGCAGTACTTC. Protein: CASSAGQANEQYF.

This sequence joins TRBV7-9 and TRBJ2-7; 9 bases agree with TRBD1. Trimming cost V 5 bases and J 2 bases; bases outside gene matches: 19. This CDR3 contains 19 residues. CDR1 and CDR2 (germline): SEHNR, FQNEAQ (reference sequence). CDR3 residues: CASSPYSGTGSRDTYEQYF. CDR3 nucleotide sequence: TGTGCCAGCAGCCCATATTCCGGGACAGGGAGCCGCGATACCTACGAGCAGTACTTC.

This chain uses TRBV10-3 with TRBJ1-3; maybe TRBD1 (5 bases). CDR1 and CDR2 from the germline V gene are ENHRY and SYGVKD. The CDR3 contains 14 residues. The germline V and J ends were trimmed by 2 bases and 0 bases, with 5 bases remaining between them. The CDR3 nucleotides read TGTGCCATCAGTGAGGACAGCTCTGGAAACACCATATATTTT. It codes for CAISEDSSGNTIYF.

The chain combines TRBV2 with TRBJ1-1, with D hard to call. V gave up 5 bases and J gave up 1 base, with 11 bases separating them. The CDR3 is 14 residues long. Germline loops: CDR1 SNHLY, CDR2 FYNNEI. Here the CDR3 DNA reads TGTGCCAGCAGTCGAGAGGTGGGGAACACTGAAGCTTTCTTT. The encoded protein is CASSREVGNTEAFF. Using reference TRBV2 and TRBJ1-1 for the parts outside the CDR3, the full variable domain is EPEVTQTPSHQVTQMGQEVILRCVPISNHLYFYWYRQILGQKVEFLVSFYNNEISEKSEIFDDQFSVERPDGSNFTLKIRSTKLEDSAMYFCASSREVGNTEAFFGQGTRLTVV.

The rearrangement joins TRBV30 to TRBJ2-7; 9 bases fit TRBD1. The length of the CDR3 is 14 residues. V trimming: 0 bases; J trimming: 3 bases; junction bases outside the gene matches: 3. The germline V gene encodes CDR1 GTSNPN and CDR2 SVGIG (reference sequence). The DNA for the CDR3 is TGTGCCTGGAGTGTTGAGGACAGGGGCTACGAGCAGTACTTC. Translated: CAWSVEDRGYEQYF. The whole variable domain, filled in from reference TRBV30 and TRBJ2-7, reads SQTIHQWPATLVQPVGSPLSLECTVEGTSNPNLYWYRQAAGRGLQLLFYSVGIGQISSEVPQNLSASRPQDRQFILSSKKLLLSDSGFYLCAWSVEDRGYEQYFGPGTRLTVT.

The rearrangement uses TRBV28 and TRBJ1-1; D remains unclear. V was pared by 4 bases and J by 10 bases, with 13 bases between. The CDR3 is made up of 12 amino acids. Germline V gives CDR1 MDHEN, CDR2 SYDVKM. CDR3 in amino acids: CASSSNPSGAFF. CDR3 sequence (DNA): TGTGCCAGCAGTTCCAACCCCTCGGGAGCTTTCTTT.

The chain recombines TRBV30 with TRBJ2-3; D gene ambiguous. Trimming left V 0 bases short and J 6 bases short, with 7 bases between. The CDR3 extends over 12 amino acids. Germline assignment: CDR1 GTSNPN and CDR2 SVGIG (reference sequence). The CDR3 DNA reads TGTGCCTGGAGTGTAATTAGTGATACGCAGTATTTT. This sequence encodes CAWSVISDTQYF. Using reference TRBV30 and TRBJ2-3 for the parts outside the CDR3, the full variable domain is SQTIHQWPATLVQPVGSPLSLECTVEGTSNPNLYWYRQAAGRGLQLLFYSVGIGQISSEVPQNLSASRPQDRQFILSSKKLLLSDSGFYLCAWSVISDTQYFGPGTRLTVL.

The chain combines TRBV27 with TRBJ1-1, with unresolved D. The length of the CDR3 is 15 residues. The V gene's germline CDR1 is MNHEY and CDR2 SMNVEV (reference sequence). V gave up 3 bases and J gave up 2 bases, with 13 bases separating them. CDR3 region: CASSFSTSGNTEAFF. The CDR3 DNA is TGTGCCAGCAGTTTTAGTACGTCAGGTAACACTGAAGCTTTCTTT.

V is TRBV7-2 and J is TRBJ2-7; possible D gene TRBD1, 5 bases. Germline loops: CDR1 SGHTA, CDR2 FQGNSA. The CDR3 length is 17 residues. V was shortened by 0 bases and J by 2 bases, with 17 bases between the two germline ends. The CDR3 here is CASSLAGYRSPPYEQYF. CDR3 nucleotides: TGTGCCAGCAGCTTAGCCGGCTACAGGTCCCCTCCCTACGAGCAGTACTTC.

The V call is TRBV5-1, the J call TRBJ2-2, with 10 bases that match TRBD1. This CDR3 contains 16 residues. The J segment lost 4 bases and the V segment lost 4 bases, leaving 7 bases of the junction unmatched. Germline V gene lookup returns CDR1 SGHRS and CDR2 YFSETQ. Here the CDR3 DNA reads TGCGCCAGCAGCCGCTCAGACAGGGGGCGCACCGGGGAGCTGTTTTTT. Protein sequence: CASSRSDRGRTGELFF.